This T cell receptor beta chain was recorded in a study of shared clonotypes between healthy human individuals. Study observations and caveats: Sorted-subset samples were not fully sequenced, rarefaction indicated.

Trimming removed 0 bases at V and 3 bases at J, with 10 bases between. The germline V gene encodes CDR1 SGHKS and CDR2 YYEKEE (reference sequence). This CDR3 spans 14 amino acids. Healthy and HIV-negative, the adult donors had no recent acute infections or vaccinations. About this clone itself: Antigen: not known.

Running of the assay took place at deep level. Sequencing was performed with immunoSEQ multiplex PCR; in TCRdb, only in-frame clones are kept and a portion is missing. The sample consists of under 650,000 clones, roughly 95% of them appearing once. The chain employs TRBV5-5 and TRBJ2-7; D gene unclear. The receptor was derived from a woman aged 30 to 39 in good health. Sample: naive CD4+ T cells sorted from blood. Indicated subset: CD45RA+ positively selected. The CDR3 loop is CASSLGLKIYEQYF. The CDR3 nucleotides read TGTGCCAGCAGCTTGGGACTGAAAATCTACGAGCAGTACTTC.